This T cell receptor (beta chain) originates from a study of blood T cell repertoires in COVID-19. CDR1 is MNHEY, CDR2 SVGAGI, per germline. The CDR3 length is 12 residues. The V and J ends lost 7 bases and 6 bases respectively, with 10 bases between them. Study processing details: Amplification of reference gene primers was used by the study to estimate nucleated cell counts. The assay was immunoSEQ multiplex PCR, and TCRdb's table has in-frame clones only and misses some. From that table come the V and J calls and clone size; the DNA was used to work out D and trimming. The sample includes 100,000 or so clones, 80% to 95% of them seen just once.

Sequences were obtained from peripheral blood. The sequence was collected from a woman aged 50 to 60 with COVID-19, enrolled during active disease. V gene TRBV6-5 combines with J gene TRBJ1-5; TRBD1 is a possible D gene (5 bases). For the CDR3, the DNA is TGTGCCAGCAAAAGGGGTGGTCAGCCCCAGCATTTT. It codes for CASKRGGQPQHF.